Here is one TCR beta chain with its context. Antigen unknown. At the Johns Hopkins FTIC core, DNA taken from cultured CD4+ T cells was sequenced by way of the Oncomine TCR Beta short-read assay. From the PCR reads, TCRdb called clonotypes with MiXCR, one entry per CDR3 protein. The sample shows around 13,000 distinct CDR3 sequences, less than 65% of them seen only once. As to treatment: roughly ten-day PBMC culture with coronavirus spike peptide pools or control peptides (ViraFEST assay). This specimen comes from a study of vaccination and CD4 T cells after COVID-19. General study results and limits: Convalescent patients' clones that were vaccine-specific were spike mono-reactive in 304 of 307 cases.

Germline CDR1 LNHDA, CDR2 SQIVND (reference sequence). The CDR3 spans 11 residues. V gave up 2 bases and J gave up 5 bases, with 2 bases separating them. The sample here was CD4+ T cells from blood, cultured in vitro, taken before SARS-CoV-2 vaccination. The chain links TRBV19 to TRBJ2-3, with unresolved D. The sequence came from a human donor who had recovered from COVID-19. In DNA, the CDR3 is TGTGCCAGTAGTATAATAGATACGCAGTATTTT. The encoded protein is CASSIIDTQYF.